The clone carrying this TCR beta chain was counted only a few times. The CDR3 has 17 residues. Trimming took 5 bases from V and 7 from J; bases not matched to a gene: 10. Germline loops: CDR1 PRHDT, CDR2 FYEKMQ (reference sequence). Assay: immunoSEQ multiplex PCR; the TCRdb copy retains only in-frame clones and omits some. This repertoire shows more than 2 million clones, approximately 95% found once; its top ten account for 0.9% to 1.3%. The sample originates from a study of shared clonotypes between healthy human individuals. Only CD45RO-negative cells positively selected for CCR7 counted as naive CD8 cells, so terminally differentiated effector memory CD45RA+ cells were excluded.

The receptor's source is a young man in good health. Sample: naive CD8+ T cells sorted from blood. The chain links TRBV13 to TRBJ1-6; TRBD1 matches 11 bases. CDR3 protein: CASSQGQGGTMNSPLHF. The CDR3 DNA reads TGTGCCAGCAGCCAGGGACAGGGGGGAACTATGAATTCACCCCTCCACTTT.